This T cell receptor beta chain was identified in a study of blood T cell repertoires in COVID-19. The wider study: Sources were T cells, B-cell-depleted T cells, or PBMCs; the material itself was cDNA or gDNA.

TCRdb's table, derived via immunoSEQ multiplex PCR, lists solely in-frame clones and lacks some. The profile covers around 300,000 clones, with about 89% appearing a single time and 0.94% taken by the ten largest. Germline CDR1 is SGHRS and CDR2 is YFSETQ. The length of the CDR3 is 16 residues. V was cut by 0 bases and J by 8 bases, with 20 bases left in between. Sequences were obtained from peripheral blood. The sequence was obtained from a woman aged 40 to 50 who had recovered from COVID-19. This chain joins TRBV5-1 and TRBJ1-2; D not certain. CDR3 DNA: TGCGCCAGCAGCTTGGGCGTAGCCCCCGCTATCGTAGGCTACACCTTC. Its protein product is CASSLGVAPAIVGYTF.